Sequencing of this T cell receptor beta chain was carried out in a study of radiotherapy plus CTLA-4 blockade in lung cancer. Turning to this clone: What it recognizes is unknown.

General study results and limits: Tumor-derived TCR clones expanded in blood after radiotherapy plus ipilimumab. Interferon-beta and early blood T cell clone dynamics reportedly predicted response best.

Produced via immunoSEQ multiplex PCR; TCRdb's table is partial and in-frame only. The sample yields about 43,000 clones, about 70% seen once. Participants had chemo-refractory metastatic non-small-cell lung cancer and were treated with focal radiation plus ipilimumab CTLA-4 blockade. V was pared by 5 bases and J by 5 bases, with 12 bases of the junction left unmatched. The CDR3 is 16 residues long. The germline gives CDR1 KGHSH, CDR2 LQKENI. The source material was peripheral blood, sampled from a patient treated with radiotherapy plus ipilimumab. The receptor was isolated from a human donor with non-small cell lung cancer who had a partial response to radiotherapy plus ipilimumab. The V gene is TRBV18, the J gene TRBJ2-5; the match to TRBD1 covers 9 bases. CDR3 amino acids: CASSSTRYDRGETQYF. Written as DNA, the CDR3 is TGTGCCAGCTCATCAACTCGTTACGACAGGGGGGAGACCCAGTACTTC.